This TCR beta chain was retrieved from a study of cytomegalovirus exposure and HLA in healthy donors. Per germline, CDR1 LGHNA and CDR2 YNFKEQ. The CDR3 is 17 residues long. It was with 60 Vbeta and 13 Jbeta primers that the PCR ran. Some clones are missing from TCRdb's copy, which holds only in-frame ones; the method was immunoSEQ multiplex PCR. This repertoire shows 150,000 to 200,000 clones, less than 90% found once; its top ten account for roughly 4%. The material sequenced was PBMCs. The TCR comes from a man aged 45-65 years in good health and CMV-seropositive. This rearrangement joins TRBV4-2 to TRBJ2-5; the match to TRBD2 covers 10 bases. The J call may be mistaken, given a closer DNA end match to TRBJ2-7. The CDR3 sequence is CASSQELKSGGAYEQYF. CDR3 nucleotide sequence: TGTGCCAGCAGCCAAGAACTGAAAAGCGGGGGGGCCTACGAGCAGTACTTC.